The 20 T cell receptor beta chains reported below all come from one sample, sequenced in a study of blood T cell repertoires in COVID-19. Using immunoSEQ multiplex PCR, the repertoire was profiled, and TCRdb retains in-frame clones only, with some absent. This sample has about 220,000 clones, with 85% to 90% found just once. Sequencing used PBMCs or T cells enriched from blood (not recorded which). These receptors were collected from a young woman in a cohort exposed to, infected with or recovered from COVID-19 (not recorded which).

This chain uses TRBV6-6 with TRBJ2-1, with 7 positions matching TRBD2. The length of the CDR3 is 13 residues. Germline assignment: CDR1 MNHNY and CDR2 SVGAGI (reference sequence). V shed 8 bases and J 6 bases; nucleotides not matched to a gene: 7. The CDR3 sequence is CASGEGSPNEQFF. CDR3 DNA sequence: TGTGCCAGCGGGGAGGGCTCCCCCAATGAGCAGTTCTTC.

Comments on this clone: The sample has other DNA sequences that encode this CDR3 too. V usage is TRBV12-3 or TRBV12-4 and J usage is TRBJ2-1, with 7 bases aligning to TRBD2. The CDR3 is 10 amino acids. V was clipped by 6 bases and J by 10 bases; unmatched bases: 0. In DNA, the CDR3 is TGTGCCAGCAGCGGGGGGGAGCAGTTCTTC. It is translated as CASSGGEQFF.

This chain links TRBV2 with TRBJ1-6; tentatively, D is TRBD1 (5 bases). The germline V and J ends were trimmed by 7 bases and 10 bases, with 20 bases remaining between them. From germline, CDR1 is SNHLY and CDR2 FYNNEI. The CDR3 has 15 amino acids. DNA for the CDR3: TGTGCCAGCACGGGATCCGGGGGAAGGGGATCACCCCTCCACTTT. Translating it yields CASTGSGGRGSPLHF.

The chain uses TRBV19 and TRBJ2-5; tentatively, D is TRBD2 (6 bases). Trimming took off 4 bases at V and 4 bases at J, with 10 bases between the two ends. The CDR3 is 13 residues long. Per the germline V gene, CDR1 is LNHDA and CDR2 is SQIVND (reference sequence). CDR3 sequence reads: CASSTDYPETQYF. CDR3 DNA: TGTGCCAGTAGTACGGACTACCCAGAGACCCAGTACTTC.

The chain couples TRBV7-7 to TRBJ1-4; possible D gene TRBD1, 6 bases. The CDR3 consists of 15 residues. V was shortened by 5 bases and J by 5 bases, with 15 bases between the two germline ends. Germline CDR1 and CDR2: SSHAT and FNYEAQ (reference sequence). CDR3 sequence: CASSPPPGVNEKLFF. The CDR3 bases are TGTGCCAGCAGCCCACCCCCAGGGGTCAATGAAAAACTGTTTTTT.

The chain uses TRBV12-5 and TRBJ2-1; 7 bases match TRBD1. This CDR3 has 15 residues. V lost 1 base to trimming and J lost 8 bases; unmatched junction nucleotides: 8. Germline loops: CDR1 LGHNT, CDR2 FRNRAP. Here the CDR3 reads CASGLDQQGCDEQFF. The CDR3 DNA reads TGTGCTAGTGGTTTGGATCAACAGGGGTGCGATGAGCAGTTCTTC.

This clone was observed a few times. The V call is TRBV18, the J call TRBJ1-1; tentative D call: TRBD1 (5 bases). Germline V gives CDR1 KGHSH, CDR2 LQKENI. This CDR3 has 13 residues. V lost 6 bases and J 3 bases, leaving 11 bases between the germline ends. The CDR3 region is CASSPRGHTEAFF. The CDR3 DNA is TGTGCCAGCTCCCCGCGGGGACACACTGAAGCTTTCTTT.

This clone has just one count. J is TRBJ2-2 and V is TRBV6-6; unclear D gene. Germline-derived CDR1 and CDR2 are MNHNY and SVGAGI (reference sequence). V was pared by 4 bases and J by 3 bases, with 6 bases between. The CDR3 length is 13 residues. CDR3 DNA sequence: TGTGCCAGCAGTTTTATAGACACCGGGGAGCTGTTTTTT. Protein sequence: CASSFIDTGELFF.

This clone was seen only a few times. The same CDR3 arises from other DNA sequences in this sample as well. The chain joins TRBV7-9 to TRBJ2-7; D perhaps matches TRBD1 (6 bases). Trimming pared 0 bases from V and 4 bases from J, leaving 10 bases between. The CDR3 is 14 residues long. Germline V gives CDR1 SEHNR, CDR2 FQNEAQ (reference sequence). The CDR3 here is CASSLAGGGYEQYF. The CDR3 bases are TGTGCCAGCAGCTTAGCTGGGGGCGGGTACGAGCAGTACTTC.

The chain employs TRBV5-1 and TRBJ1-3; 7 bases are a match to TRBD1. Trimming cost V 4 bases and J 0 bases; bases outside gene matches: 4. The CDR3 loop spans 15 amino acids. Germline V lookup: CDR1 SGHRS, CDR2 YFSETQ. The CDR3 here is CASSGGQASGNTIYF. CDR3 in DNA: TGCGCCAGCAGCGGCGGACAGGCCTCTGGAAACACCATATATTTT.

The CDR3, as DNA: TGTGCCAGCAGCGTATTGGAGGGGGCCCCAGATACGCAGTATTTT. Translated, it gives CASSVLEGAPDTQYF. The V call is TRBV9, the J call TRBJ2-3, with a tentative D call TRBD1 (7 bases). Germline CDR1 reads SGDLS; CDR2 reads YYNGEE. V was pared by 1 base and J by 4 bases, with 13 bases between. The CDR3 runs to 15 residues.

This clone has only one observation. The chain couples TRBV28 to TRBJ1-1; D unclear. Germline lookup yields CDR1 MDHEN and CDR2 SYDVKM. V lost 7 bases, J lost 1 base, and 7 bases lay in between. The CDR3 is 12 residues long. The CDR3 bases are TGTGCCAGCAAGTCAGGGAACACTGAAGCTTTCTTT. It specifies CASKSGNTEAFF. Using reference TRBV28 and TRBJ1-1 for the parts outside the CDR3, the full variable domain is DVKVTQSSRYLVKRTGEKVFLECVQDMDHENMFWYRQDPGLGLRLIYFSYDVKMKEKGDIPEGYSVSREKKERFSLILESASTNQTSMYLCASKSGNTEAFFGQGTRLTVV.

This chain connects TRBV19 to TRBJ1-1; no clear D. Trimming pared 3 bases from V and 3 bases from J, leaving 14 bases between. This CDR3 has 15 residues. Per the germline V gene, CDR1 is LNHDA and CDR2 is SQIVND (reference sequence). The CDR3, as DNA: TGTGCCAGTAGTATCGGTGTAGGGAGGTACACTGAAGCTTTCTTT. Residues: CASSIGVGRYTEAFF.

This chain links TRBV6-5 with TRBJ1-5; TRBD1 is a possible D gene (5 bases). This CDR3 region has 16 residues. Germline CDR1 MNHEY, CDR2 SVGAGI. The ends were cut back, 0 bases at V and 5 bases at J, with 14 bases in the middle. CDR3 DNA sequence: TGTGCCAGCAGTTACTCGGGGGTGGGGGGAGATCAGCCCCAGCATTTT. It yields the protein CASSYSGVGGDQPQHF.

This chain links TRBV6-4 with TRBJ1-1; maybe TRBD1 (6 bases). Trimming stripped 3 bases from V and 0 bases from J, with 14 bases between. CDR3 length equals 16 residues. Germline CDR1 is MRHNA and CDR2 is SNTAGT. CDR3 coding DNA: TGTGCCAGCAGTGATTTTTACAGGGTGATGAACACTGAAGCTTTCTTT. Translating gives CASSDFYRVMNTEAFF.

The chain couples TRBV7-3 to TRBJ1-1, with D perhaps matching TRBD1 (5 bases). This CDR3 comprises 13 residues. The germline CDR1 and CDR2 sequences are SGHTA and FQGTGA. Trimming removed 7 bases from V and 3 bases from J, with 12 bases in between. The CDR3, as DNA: TGTGCCAGCAAGTGGGGCTGGGACACTGAAGCTTTCTTT. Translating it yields CASKWGWDTEAFF.

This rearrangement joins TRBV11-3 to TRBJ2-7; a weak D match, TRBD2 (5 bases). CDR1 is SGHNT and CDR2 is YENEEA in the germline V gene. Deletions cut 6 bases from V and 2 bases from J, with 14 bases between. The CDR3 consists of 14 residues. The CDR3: CASSPRTFAYEQYF. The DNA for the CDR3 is TGTGCCAGCAGTCCCAGGACTTTTGCCTACGAGCAGTACTTC.

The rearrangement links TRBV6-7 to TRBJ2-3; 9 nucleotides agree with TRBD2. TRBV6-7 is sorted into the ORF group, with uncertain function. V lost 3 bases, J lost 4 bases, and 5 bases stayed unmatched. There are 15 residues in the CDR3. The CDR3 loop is CASSYFSGSSDTQYF. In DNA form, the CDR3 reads TGTGCCAGCAGTTATTTTAGCGGGAGTTCAGATACGCAGTATTTT.

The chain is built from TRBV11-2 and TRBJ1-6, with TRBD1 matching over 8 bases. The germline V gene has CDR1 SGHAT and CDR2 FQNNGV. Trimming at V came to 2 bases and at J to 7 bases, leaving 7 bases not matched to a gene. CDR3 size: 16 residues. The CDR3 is CASSLSWQGANSPLHF. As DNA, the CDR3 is TGTGCCAGCAGCTTAAGTTGGCAGGGGGCGAATTCACCCCTCCACTTT.

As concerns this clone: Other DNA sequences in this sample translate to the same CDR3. In nucleotides, the CDR3 is TGTGCCAGCAGCCCTAGCGGTAGCACAGATACGCAGTATTTT. Amino acid sequence: CASSPSGSTDTQYF. The V gene is TRBV7-3, the J gene TRBJ2-3; 7 bases are a match to TRBD2. Germline assignment: CDR1 SGHTA and CDR2 FQGTGA. The CDR3 runs to 14 residues. V lost 5 bases, J lost 0 bases, and 2 bases stayed unmatched.